This T cell receptor (beta chain) stems from a study of Ad26.COV2.S vaccination and SARS-CoV-2 variants. About the research overall: As a participant in COV1001, the donor was in the Ad26.COV2.S trial arm.

CDR3 length equals 16 residues. Trimming took 10 bases from V and 5 from J; bases not matched to a gene: 11. Germline CDR1 and CDR2: LGHDT and YNNKEL (reference sequence). Treatment described: 15 to 20 received Ad26.COV2.S at low or high dose, single or two shots; about five received placebo; per-sample allocation not given. After the first vaccine or placebo injection, samples were drawn on day 63. The assay was immunoSEQ multiplex PCR, and TCRdb's table has in-frame clones only and misses some. The sample has about 350,000 clones; less than 90% are singletons. V usage is TRBV3-1 (or the pseudogene TRBV3-2) and J usage is TRBJ2-3, with 14 bases identical to TRBD2. The specimen was peripheral blood, collected in a trial of Ad26.COV2.S vaccine versus placebo. This TCR was recovered from a person between 18 and 60 years old who received the Ad26.COV2.S COVID-19 vaccine or a placebo. The CDR3 DNA reads as TGTGCCACCCCGACTAGCGGGAGGGCCGGGCAAGATACGCAGTATTTT. Its protein is CATPTSGRAGQDTQYF.